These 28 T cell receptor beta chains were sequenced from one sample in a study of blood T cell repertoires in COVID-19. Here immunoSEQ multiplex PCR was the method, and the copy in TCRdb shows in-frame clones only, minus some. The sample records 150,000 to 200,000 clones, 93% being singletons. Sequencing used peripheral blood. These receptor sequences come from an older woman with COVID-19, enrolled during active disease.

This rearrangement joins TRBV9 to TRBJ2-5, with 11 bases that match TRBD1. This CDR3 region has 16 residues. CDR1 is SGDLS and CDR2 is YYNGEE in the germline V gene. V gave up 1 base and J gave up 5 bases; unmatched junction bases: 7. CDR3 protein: CASSVYGTGGKETQYF. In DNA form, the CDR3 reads TGTGCCAGCAGCGTATATGGGACAGGGGGAAAGGAGACCCAGTACTTC.

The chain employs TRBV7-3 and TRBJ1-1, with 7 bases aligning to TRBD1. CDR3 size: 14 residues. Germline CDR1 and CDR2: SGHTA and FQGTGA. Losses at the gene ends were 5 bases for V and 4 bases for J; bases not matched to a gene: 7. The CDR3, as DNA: TGTGCCAGCAGCCCAACAGGGGCTGGCACTGAAGCTTTCTTT. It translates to CASSPTGAGTEAFF.

The CDR3 spells CASRPNRSTNEKLFF. The DNA for the CDR3 is TGTGCCAGCAGGCCCAACAGGTCAACTAATGAAAAACTGTTTTTT. V usage is TRBV2 and J usage is TRBJ1-4; D is perhaps TRBD1 (5 bases). Per the germline V gene, CDR1 is SNHLY and CDR2 is FYNNEI. V shed 6 bases and J shed 0 bases, with 11 bases lying between them. CDR3 size: 15 residues.

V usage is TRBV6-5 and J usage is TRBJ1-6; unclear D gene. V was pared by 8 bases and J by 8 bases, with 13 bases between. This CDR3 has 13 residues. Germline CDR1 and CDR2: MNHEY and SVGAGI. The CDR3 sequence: CASVRTGDSPLHF. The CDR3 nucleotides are TGTGCCAGCGTCCGAACCGGGGATTCACCCCTCCACTTT.

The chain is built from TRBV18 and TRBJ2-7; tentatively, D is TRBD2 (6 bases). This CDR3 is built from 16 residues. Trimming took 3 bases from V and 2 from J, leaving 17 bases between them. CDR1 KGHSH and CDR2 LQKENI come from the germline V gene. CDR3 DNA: TGTGCCAGCTCACCCCCCCCCGGCGGGAAGCCCTACGAGCAGTACTTC. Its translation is CASSPPPGGKPYEQYF.

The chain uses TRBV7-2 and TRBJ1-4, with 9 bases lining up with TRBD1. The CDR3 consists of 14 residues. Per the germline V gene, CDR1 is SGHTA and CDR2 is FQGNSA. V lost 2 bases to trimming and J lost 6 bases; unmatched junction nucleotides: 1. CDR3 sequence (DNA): TGTGCCAGCAGCTTAAGGACAGGGGATGAAAAACTGTTTTTT. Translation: CASSLRTGDEKLFF.

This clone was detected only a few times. The CDR3 DNA reads as TGTGCCAGCAGCCAATTACCCGGGACAAACACCGGGGAGCTGTTTTTT. Residues: CASSQLPGTNTGELFF. The V call is TRBV3-1 (or the pseudogene TRBV3-2), the J call TRBJ2-2; the D gene is possibly TRBD1 (6 bases). The V end lost 2 bases, the J end lost 2 bases, and 12 bases lay between the germline ends. This CDR3 comprises 16 residues. The germline gives CDR1 LGHDT, CDR2 YNNKEL (reference sequence).

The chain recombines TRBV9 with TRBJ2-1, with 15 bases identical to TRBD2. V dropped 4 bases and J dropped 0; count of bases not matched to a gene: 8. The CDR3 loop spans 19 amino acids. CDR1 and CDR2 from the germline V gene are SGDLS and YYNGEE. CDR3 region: CASSIRTSGGVSSYNEQFF. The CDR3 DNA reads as TGTGCCAGCAGCATACGGACTAGCGGGGGGGTGAGCTCCTACAATGAGCAGTTCTTC.

The CDR3 spells CSVAPSQETQYF. In nucleotides, the CDR3 is TGCAGCGTTGCTCCTAGCCAAGAGACCCAGTACTTC. The chain links TRBV29-1 to TRBJ2-5, with D unclear. The germline CDR1 and CDR2 sequences are SQVTM and ANQGSEA. The V gene lost 4 bases and the J gene lost 1 base, with 7 bases spanning the gap. The CDR3 length is 12 residues.

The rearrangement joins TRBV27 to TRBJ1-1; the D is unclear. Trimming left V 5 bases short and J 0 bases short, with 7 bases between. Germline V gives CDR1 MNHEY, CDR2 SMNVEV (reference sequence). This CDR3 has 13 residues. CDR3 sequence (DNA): TGTGCCAGCAGTCTCACAATGAACACTGAAGCTTTCTTT. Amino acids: CASSLTMNTEAFF.

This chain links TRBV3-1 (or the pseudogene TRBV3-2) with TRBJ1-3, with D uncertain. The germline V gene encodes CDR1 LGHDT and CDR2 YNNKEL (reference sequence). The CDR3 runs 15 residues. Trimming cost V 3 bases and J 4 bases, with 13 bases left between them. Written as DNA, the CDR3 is TGTGCCAGCAGCCAGCGACTACGCGACGGAAACACCATATATTTT. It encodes CASSQRLRDGNTIYF.

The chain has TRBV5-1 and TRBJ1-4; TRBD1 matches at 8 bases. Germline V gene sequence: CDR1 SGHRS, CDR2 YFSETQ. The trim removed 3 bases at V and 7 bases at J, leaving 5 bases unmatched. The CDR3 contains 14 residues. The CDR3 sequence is CASSSGQGPEKLFF. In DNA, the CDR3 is TGCGCCAGCAGCTCAGGACAGGGTCCTGAAAAACTGTTTTTT.

The CDR3 DNA sequence: TGTGCCATCAGTGAGGCAGGGAACTTGAATGGAAACACCATATATTTT. Translation gives CAISEAGNLNGNTIYF. The rearrangement uses TRBV10-3 and TRBJ1-3, with D perhaps TRBD1 (5 bases). The V gene's germline CDR1 is ENHRY and CDR2 SYGVKD. This CDR3 has 16 residues. Trimming removed 2 bases from V and 3 bases from J, with 14 bases in between.

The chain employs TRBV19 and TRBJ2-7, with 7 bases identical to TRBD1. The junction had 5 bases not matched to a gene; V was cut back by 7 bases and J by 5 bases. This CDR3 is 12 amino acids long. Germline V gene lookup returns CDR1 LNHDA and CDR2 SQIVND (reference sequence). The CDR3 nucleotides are TGTGCCAGTACCGGGACAGAGGACGAGCAGTACTTC. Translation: CASTGTEDEQYF.

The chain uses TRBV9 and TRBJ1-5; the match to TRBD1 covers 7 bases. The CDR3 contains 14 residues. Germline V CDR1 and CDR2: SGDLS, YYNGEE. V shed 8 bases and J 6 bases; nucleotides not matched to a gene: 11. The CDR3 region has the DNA TGTGCCAGACCGGAGAGGGGGCGACTTCAGCCCCAGCATTTT. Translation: CARPERGRLQPQHF.

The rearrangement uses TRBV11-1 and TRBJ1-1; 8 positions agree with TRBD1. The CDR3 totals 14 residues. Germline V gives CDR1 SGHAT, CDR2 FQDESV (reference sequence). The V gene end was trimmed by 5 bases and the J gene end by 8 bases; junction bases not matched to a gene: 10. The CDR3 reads CASSLEGQGIEAFF. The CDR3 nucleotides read TGTGCCAGCAGCCTAGAAGGACAGGGCATAGAAGCTTTCTTT.

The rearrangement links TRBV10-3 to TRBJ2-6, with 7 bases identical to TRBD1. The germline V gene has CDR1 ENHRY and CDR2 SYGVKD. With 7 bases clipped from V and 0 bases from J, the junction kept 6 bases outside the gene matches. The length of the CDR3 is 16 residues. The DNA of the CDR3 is TGTGCCATCATGCTGGACAGGAGCTCTGGGGCCAACGTCCTGACTTTC. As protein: CAIMLDRSSGANVLTF.

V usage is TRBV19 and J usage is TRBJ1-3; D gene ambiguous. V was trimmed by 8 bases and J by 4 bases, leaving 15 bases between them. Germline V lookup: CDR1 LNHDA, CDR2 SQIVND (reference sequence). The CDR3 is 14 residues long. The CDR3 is CASAPRRSGNTIYF. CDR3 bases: TGTGCCAGTGCTCCCAGGAGGTCAGGAAACACCATATATTTT.

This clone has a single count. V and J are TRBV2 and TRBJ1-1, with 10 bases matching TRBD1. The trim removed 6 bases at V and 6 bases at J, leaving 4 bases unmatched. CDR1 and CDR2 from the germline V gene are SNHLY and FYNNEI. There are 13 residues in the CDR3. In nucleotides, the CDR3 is TGTGCCAGCAGGCGGGACAGGGGCCCTGAAGCTTTCTTT. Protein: CASRRDRGPEAFF. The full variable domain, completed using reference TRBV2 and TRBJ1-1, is EPEVTQTPSHQVTQMGQEVILRCVPISNHLYFYWYRQILGQKVEFLVSFYNNEISEKSEIFDDQFSVERPDGSNFTLKIRSTKLEDSAMYFCASRRDRGPEAFFGQGTRLTVV.

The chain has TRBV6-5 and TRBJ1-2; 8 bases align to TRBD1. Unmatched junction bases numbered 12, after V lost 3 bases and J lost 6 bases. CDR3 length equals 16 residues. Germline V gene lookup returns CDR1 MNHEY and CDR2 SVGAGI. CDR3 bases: TGTGCCAGCAGTTATGGCCAGGGGGCTCTCTCTCATGGCTACACCTTC. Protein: CASSYGQGALSHGYTF.

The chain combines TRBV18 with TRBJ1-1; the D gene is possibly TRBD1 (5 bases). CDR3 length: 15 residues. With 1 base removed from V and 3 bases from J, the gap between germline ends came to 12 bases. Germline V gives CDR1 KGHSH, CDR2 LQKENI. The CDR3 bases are TGTGCCAGCTCACCACTGGGGGGTTCGGACACTGAAGCTTTCTTT. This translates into CASSPLGGSDTEAFF.

Written as DNA, the CDR3 is TGTGCCAGCAGTTTAGCCAGGCTGAACACTGAAGCTTTCTTT. Its translation is CASSLARLNTEAFF. V is TRBV27 and J is TRBJ1-1; no reliable D call. This CDR3 spans 14 amino acids. The V gene's germline CDR1 is MNHEY and CDR2 SMNVEV (reference sequence). Deletions cut 2 bases from V and 0 bases from J, with 7 bases between.

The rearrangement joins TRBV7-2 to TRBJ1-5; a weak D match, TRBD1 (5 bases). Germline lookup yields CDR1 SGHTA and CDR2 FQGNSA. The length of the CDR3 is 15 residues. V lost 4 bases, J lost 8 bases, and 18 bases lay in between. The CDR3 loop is CASSWQGLGSEPQHF. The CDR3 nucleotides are TGTGCCAGCAGCTGGCAGGGCCTTGGTTCGGAGCCCCAGCATTTT.

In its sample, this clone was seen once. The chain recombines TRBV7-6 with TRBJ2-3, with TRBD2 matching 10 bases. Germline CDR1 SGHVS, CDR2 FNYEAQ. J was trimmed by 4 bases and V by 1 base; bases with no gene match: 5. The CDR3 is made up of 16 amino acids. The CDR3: CASSLGSSGGSDTQYF. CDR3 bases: TGTGCCAGCAGCTTAGGCTCTAGCGGGGGCTCAGATACGCAGTATTTT. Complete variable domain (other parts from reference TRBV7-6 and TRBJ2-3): GAGVSQSPRYKVTKRGQDVALRCDPISGHVSLYWYRQALGQGPEFLTYFNYEAQQDKSGLPNDRFSAERPEGSISTLTIQRTEQRDSAMYRCASSLGSSGGSDTQYFGPGTRLTVL.

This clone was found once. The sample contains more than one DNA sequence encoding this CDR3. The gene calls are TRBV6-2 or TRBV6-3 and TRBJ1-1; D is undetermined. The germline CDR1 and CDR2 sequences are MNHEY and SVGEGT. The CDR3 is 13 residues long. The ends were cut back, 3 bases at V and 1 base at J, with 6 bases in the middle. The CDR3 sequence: CASSYRQNTEAFF. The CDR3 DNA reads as TGTGCCAGCAGTTATCGACAGAACACTGAAGCTTTCTTT.

In DNA, the CDR3 is TGTGCCAGCAGCCGAAGAGGTCCTAGCACCAGCTACGAGCAGTACTTC. It specifies CASSRRGPSTSYEQYF. The chain couples TRBV3-1 (or the pseudogene TRBV3-2) to TRBJ2-7, with D possibly TRBD2 on 5 matching bases. Trimming left V 4 bases short and J 3 bases short, with 19 bases between. The CDR3 is made up of 16 amino acids. Germline values: CDR1 LGHDT, CDR2 YNNKEL (reference sequence).

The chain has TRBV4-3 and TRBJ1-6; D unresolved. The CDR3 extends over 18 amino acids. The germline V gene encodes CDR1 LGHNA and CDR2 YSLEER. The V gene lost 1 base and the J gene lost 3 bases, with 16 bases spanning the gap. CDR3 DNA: TGCGCCAGCAGCCAAGTCTTCCTCGTGGGGAGCTATAATTCACCCCTCCACTTT. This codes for CASSQVFLVGSYNSPLHF.

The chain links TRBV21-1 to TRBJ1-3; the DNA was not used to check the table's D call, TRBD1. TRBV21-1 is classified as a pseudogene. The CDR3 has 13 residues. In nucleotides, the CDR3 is TGTGCCCGACCAGGGTTTTGTGGAAACACCATATATTTT. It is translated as CARPGFCGNTIYF.